Each of the 27 T cell receptor beta chains below was sequenced from the same sample in a study of blood T cell repertoires in COVID-19 (dated by TCRdb to the early 2020s). The library was generated by the immunoSEQ multiplex PCR assay. This is the immuneACCESS table as TCRdb keeps it, with only in-frame sequences that have V and J called. A part of the clones is gone; compared with another copy, unresolved V genes explain less than half, and the rest is unexplained. The sample table lists almost 400,000 clones, 80% to 90% of them with a count of one. The biggest ten clones account for about 2.3% of the sample. Input material: peripheral blood. These receptors were obtained from a woman in her sixties with COVID-19, enrolled during active disease.

The chain employs TRBV19 and TRBJ1-5, with TRBD1 matching over 7 bases. V lost 4 bases to trimming and J lost 5 bases; unmatched junction nucleotides: 2. The CDR3 length is 13 residues. Looked up from germline, CDR1 is LNHDA and CDR2 is SQIVND (reference sequence). DNA for the CDR3: TGTGCCAGTAGTAAAGACAGGGATCAGCCCCAGCATTTT. It translates to CASSKDRDQPQHF.

The chain uses TRBV11-2 and TRBJ1-2; D call uncertain. CDR1 and CDR2 (germline): SGHAT, FQNNGV. This CDR3 comprises 14 residues. With 5 bases removed from V and 2 bases from J, the gap between germline ends came to 12 bases. The CDR3 loop is CASSTTRVNYGYTF. As DNA, the CDR3 is TGTGCCAGCAGCACCACGAGGGTCAACTATGGCTACACCTTC.

The chain employs TRBV5-1 and TRBJ1-1; tentatively, D is TRBD1 (5 bases). Trimming stripped 3 bases from V and 5 bases from J, with 17 bases between. The germline CDR1 and CDR2 sequences are SGHRS and YFSETQ. This CDR3 is 15 amino acids long. The CDR3 sequence is CASSYGAREGTEAFF. In DNA form, the CDR3 reads TGCGCCAGCAGCTATGGAGCCAGGGAGGGGACTGAAGCTTTCTTT. Complete variable domain (other parts from reference TRBV5-1 and TRBJ1-1): KAGVTQTPRYLIKTRGQQVTLSCSPISGHRSVSWYQQTPGQGLQFLFEYFSETQRNKGNFPGRFSGRQFSNSRSEMNVSTLELGDSALYLCASSYGAREGTEAFFGQGTRLTVV.

V is TRBV7-2 and J is TRBJ1-5; the match to TRBD1 covers 8 bases. V lost 1 base, J lost 8 bases, and 4 bases stayed unmatched. From germline, CDR1 is SGHTA and CDR2 FQGNSA. The CDR3 is made up of 14 amino acids. As DNA, the CDR3 is TGTGCCAGCAGCTTAGGACAGGGGAACAAGCCCCAGCATTTT. This translates into CASSLGQGNKPQHF. Together with reference TRBV7-2 and TRBJ1-5, the CDR3 gives the full variable domain: GAGVSQSPSNKVTEKGKDVELRCDPISGHTALYWYRQSLGQGLEFLIYFQGNSAPDKSGLPSDRFSAERTGGSVSTLTIQRTQQEDSAVYLCASSLGQGNKPQHFGDGTRLSIL.

V usage is TRBV4-2 and J usage is TRBJ2-3; 7 positions match TRBD2. The CDR3 totals 15 residues. The germline CDR1 and CDR2 sequences are LGHNA and YNFKEQ. The V segment lost 1 base and the J segment 4 bases; nucleotides outside the gene matches: 5. The CDR3 loop reads CASSQVERGSDTQYF. The CDR3 nucleotides read TGTGCCAGCAGCCAAGTGGAGCGGGGCTCAGATACGCAGTATTTT.

This clone came up once. The chain combines TRBV5-4 with TRBJ2-2; 10 bases line up with TRBD1. The CDR3 consists of 14 residues. From germline, CDR1 is SGHNT and CDR2 YYREEE (reference sequence). J gave up 5 bases and V 7 bases, and 5 bases lay outside the gene matches. The CDR3 spells CASSVGQGTGELFF. In nucleotides, the CDR3 is TGTGCCAGCTCTGTGGGACAGGGGACCGGGGAGCTGTTTTTT.

This chain joins TRBV7-8 and TRBJ1-6; D is ambiguous. The CDR3 runs to 15 residues. V lost 1 base, J lost 7 bases, and 11 bases lay in between. CDR1 is SGHVS and CDR2 is FQNEAQ in the germline V gene. CDR3 DNA sequence: TGTGCCAGCAGCTTAGACGGGAGTAGGAATTCACCCCTCCACTTT. This encodes CASSLDGSRNSPLHF.

This chain connects TRBV11-1 to TRBJ2-7; D may be TRBD1 (6 bases). V lost 3 bases, J lost 4 bases, and 19 bases lay in between. Germline V gives CDR1 SGHAT, CDR2 FQDESV (reference sequence). The CDR3 loop spans 16 amino acids. CDR3 amino acids: CASSLVDTGMGYEQYF. The CDR3, as DNA: TGTGCCAGCAGCTTGGTGGACACAGGGATGGGGTACGAGCAGTACTTC.

The J gene is TRBJ2-7, the V gene TRBV10-3, with 9 positions matching TRBD1. CDR1 ENHRY and CDR2 SYGVKD come from the germline V gene. The CDR3 extends over 15 amino acids. The junction had 8 bases not matched to a gene; V was cut back by 6 bases and J by 2 bases. The CDR3 DNA is TGTGCCATCAGGACGACAGGGGGAATTACCTACGAGCAGTACTTC. Encoded protein: CAIRTTGGITYEQYF.

The chain uses TRBV5-1 and TRBJ1-2, with D perhaps TRBD1 (5 bases). The V and J ends lost 5 bases and 6 bases respectively, with 14 bases between them. Germline values: CDR1 SGHRS, CDR2 YFSETQ. CDR3 length: 13 amino acids. The CDR3 protein is CASREPGPDGYTF. CDR3 DNA sequence: TGCGCCAGCAGGGAACCAGGGCCCGATGGCTACACCTTC.

The chain joins TRBV6-5 to TRBJ2-5; 9 bases match TRBD2. The CDR3 has 13 amino acids. After removal of 7 bases from V and 5 bases from J, the junction contained 5 bases not matched to a gene. Germline loops: CDR1 MNHEY, CDR2 SVGAGI. CDR3 region: CASTRSGGETQYF. The CDR3 coding sequence is TGTGCCAGCACTAGAAGCGGGGGGGAGACCCAGTACTTC.

V is TRBV28 and J is TRBJ2-1, with D maybe TRBD1 (6 bases). CDR1 MDHEN and CDR2 SYDVKM come from the germline V gene. This CDR3 spans 15 amino acids. V dropped 2 bases and J dropped 7 bases, with 15 bases sitting between them. The CDR3 is CASSLAQGKWNEQFF. The CDR3 bases are TGTGCCAGCAGTTTAGCACAGGGTAAATGGAATGAGCAGTTCTTC.

The genes are TRBV7-2 and TRBJ2-2; 9 bases agree with TRBD2. Trimming removed 1 base from V and 5 bases from J; junction bases left unmatched: 2. CDR1 and CDR2 (germline): SGHTA, FQGNSA. CDR3 length: 15 residues. CDR3 protein: CASSLVAGVTGELFF. The CDR3 nucleotides read TGTGCCAGCAGCTTAGTAGCGGGGGTTACCGGGGAGCTGTTTTTT.

In this sample, this clone turned up once. The V gene is TRBV19, the J gene TRBJ1-1, with 9 bases that match TRBD1. Losses at the gene ends were 6 bases for V and 4 bases for J; bases not matched to a gene: 9. Germline loops: CDR1 LNHDA, CDR2 SQIVND (reference sequence). This CDR3 contains 15 residues. CDR3 loop: CASRSPGQGGTEAFF. The CDR3 nucleotides are TGTGCCAGTAGATCTCCGGGACAGGGCGGCACTGAAGCTTTCTTT. Using reference TRBV19 and TRBJ1-1 for the parts outside the CDR3, the full variable domain is DGGITQSPKYLFRKEGQNVTLSCEQNLNHDAMYWYRQDPGQGLRLIYYSQIVNDFQKGDIAEGYSVSREKKESFPLTVTSAQKNPTAFYLCASRSPGQGGTEAFFGQGTRLTVV.

The chain links TRBV19 to TRBJ2-4; D call uncertain. The CDR3 length is 14 residues. Germline V gives CDR1 LNHDA, CDR2 SQIVND (reference sequence). With 4 bases removed from V and 0 bases from J, the gap between germline ends came to 7 bases. This CDR3 reads CASSTPGAKNIQYF. DNA for the CDR3: TGTGCCAGTAGTACACCGGGAGCCAAAAACATTCAGTACTTC.

The V and J genes are TRBV11-2 and TRBJ2-3, with 7 bases lining up with TRBD1. V lost 5 bases and J lost 1; bases outside the gene matches: 9. Germline-derived CDR1 and CDR2 are SGHAT and FQNNGV. This CDR3 spans 16 amino acids. The CDR3 loop reads CASSPSQGVGTDTQYF. CDR3 in DNA: TGTGCCAGCAGCCCCAGCCAGGGGGTAGGCACAGATACGCAGTATTTT.

The CDR3 loop reads CSAGGDWYF. The CDR3 DNA reads TGCAGTGCAGGGGGGGACTGGTATTTT. The rearrangement uses TRBV20-1 and TRBJ2-3; TRBD2 is a possible D gene (7 bases). The CDR3 spans 9 residues. Germline CDR1 reads DFQATT; CDR2 reads SNEGSKA (reference sequence). Trimming removed 6 bases at V and 14 bases at J, with 12 bases between.

This chain's CDR3 is CASRETGGKAFF. DNA of the CDR3: TGTGCCAGCAGGGAAACAGGGGGGAAAGCTTTCTTT. The rearrangement links TRBV25-1 to TRBJ1-1, with 8 bases fitting TRBD1. J gave up 9 bases and V 6 bases, and 6 bases lay outside the gene matches. Germline loops: CDR1 MGHDK, CDR2 SYGVNS. This CDR3 has 12 amino acids.

V is TRBV19 and J is TRBJ2-2; TRBD2 matches 16 bases. CDR3 length: 19 amino acids. Germline-derived CDR1 and CDR2 are LNHDA and SQIVND (reference sequence). Trimming took 7 bases from V and 4 from J; bases not matched to a gene: 12. As DNA, the CDR3 is TGTGCCAGTACCATCGCGGGACTAGCGGGGGGGCGCGGCACCGGGGAGCTGTTTTTT. Its translation: CASTIAGLAGGRGTGELFF.

The chain recombines TRBV3-1 (or the pseudogene TRBV3-2) with TRBJ1-5; unclear D gene. The CDR3 sequence is 13 residues long. Per germline, CDR1 LGHDT and CDR2 YNNKEL (reference sequence). The V end lost 2 bases, the J end lost 8 bases, and 10 bases lay between the germline ends. The CDR3 region is CASSQMRREPQHF. The CDR3 nucleotides read TGTGCCAGCAGCCAAATGAGGAGGGAGCCCCAGCATTTT.

This rearrangement joins TRBV5-5 to TRBJ2-3; D gene unclear. V was trimmed by 4 bases and J by 0 bases, leaving 18 bases between them. Germline CDR1 SGHKS, CDR2 YYEKEE (reference sequence). This CDR3 spans 17 amino acids. The CDR3 loop reads CASSPAPGDTSTDTQYF. CDR3 nucleotides: TGTGCCAGCAGCCCGGCCCCCGGCGACACTAGCACAGATACGCAGTATTTT. Full variable domain (remainder filled in from reference TRBV5-5 and TRBJ2-3): DAGVTQSPTHLIKTRGQQVTLRCSPISGHKSVSWYQQVLGQGPQFIFQYYEKEERGRGNFPDRFSARQFPNYSSELNVNALLLGDSALYLCASSPAPGDTSTDTQYFGPGTRLTVL.

The chain recombines TRBV7-2 with TRBJ2-5, with D tentatively TRBD2 (6 bases). The V gene lost 4 bases and the J gene lost 3 bases, with 15 bases spanning the gap. CDR1 and CDR2 (germline): SGHTA, FQGNSA. The CDR3 has 15 residues. Written as DNA, the CDR3 is TGTGCCAGCAGCTCTTTCCGGGGGATTGAAGAGACCCAGTACTTC. The encoded protein is CASSSFRGIEETQYF.

The chain employs TRBV28 and TRBJ1-4; 9 bases are shared with TRBD1. J lost 8 bases, V lost 2 bases, and 9 bases had no gene match. Germline V lookup: CDR1 MDHEN, CDR2 SYDVKM. This CDR3 region has 16 residues. CDR3 sequence reads: CASSLTFGGTGEKLFF. CDR3 coding DNA: TGTGCCAGCAGTTTAACGTTTGGAGGGACAGGGGAAAAACTGTTTTTT.

This clone was found once. This chain's CDR3 is CASALQPNYGYTF. The CDR3 DNA reads as TGTGCCAGCGCGCTCCAACCTAACTATGGCTACACCTTC. The chain is built from TRBV6-5 and TRBJ1-2, with D unclear. Trimming left V 8 bases short and J 0 bases short, with 10 bases between. From germline, CDR1 is MNHEY and CDR2 SVGAGI. This CDR3 comprises 13 residues.

This chain uses TRBV5-8 with TRBJ1-5, with D tentatively TRBD1 (5 bases). Between the trimmed V and J ends, which lost 3 bases and 1 base, there was a span of 17 bases. The germline gives CDR1 SGHTS, CDR2 YDEGEE. CDR3 length: 17 residues. The CDR3 reads CASSYPPGGGSNQPQHF. The CDR3 DNA is TGTGCCAGCAGCTACCCACCCGGGGGGGGGAGCAATCAGCCCCAGCATTTT.

The chain combines TRBV20-1 with TRBJ2-3; maybe TRBD1 (5 bases). Germline loops: CDR1 DFQATT, CDR2 SNEGSKA (reference sequence). Trimming cost V 3 bases and J 1 base, with 17 bases left between them. The CDR3 is 16 residues long. The CDR3 protein is CSASHPGSRGTDTQYF. CDR3 nucleotides: TGCAGTGCTAGTCACCCAGGGTCCCGGGGCACAGATACGCAGTATTTT.

V usage is TRBV19 and J usage is TRBJ1-2; a possible D gene is TRBD1 (6 bases). Germline CDR1 and CDR2: LNHDA and SQIVND (reference sequence). This CDR3 spans 13 amino acids. Trimming took 5 bases from V and 7 from J, leaving 14 bases between them. The CDR3 DNA reads as TGTGCCAGTAGTGGTCAGGGGCACGGTGGCTACACCTTC. It is translated as CASSGQGHGGYTF.